This TCR beta chain was recovered during a study of regulatory T cells in long-lasting Graves disease (dated by TCRdb to the early 2020s). Describing the broader study: To count as having persistent Graves' disease, a patient had to have received antithyroid drug treatment for over 5 years with TSH receptor autoantibodies remaining persistently positive. A total of about 33 samples underwent TCR sequencing, from about 13 patients with persistent Graves' disease and roughly 20 patients with newly diagnosed Graves' disease. The study was registered as a clinical trial and conducted in China. Antithyroid drugs had been taken for approximately 10 years on average by persistent Graves' disease patients in the clinical cohort. This study used TCR sequencing and RNA sequencing of peripheral blood to compare persistent Graves' disease patients against newly diagnosed Graves' disease patients. Study-level results and caveats: Lower TCR Shannon entropy and fewer highly expanded clones were observed in persistent Graves' disease patients than in newly diagnosed patients, which suggested clonal expansion. The authors noted that the small sample size was a limitation that may lower accuracy. A larger number of public clonotypes was shared among persistent patients (around 2,700) than among newly diagnosed patients (around 970). Only peripheral blood was studied, because thyroid tissue, the primary lesion, was inaccessible. Only the TCR beta chain was sequenced and analyzed.

Libraries were built with multiplex PCR. The reads were generated on an Illumina HiSeq 4000. To build TCR beta libraries, CDR3 regions were amplified by Arm-PCR using iRepertoire HTBI primers. Gel purification was performed on PCR products prior to sequencing. Under the source paper's analysis protocol: Gene usage analysis of CDR3 amino acid clonotypes relied on the 62 TRBV and 14 TRBJ segments identified across samples. COPE and FqMerger were used to merge filtered high-quality paired reads into contigs. Contigs were aligned with BLAST to IMGT TRBV, TRBD and TRBJ reference genes, and CDR3 was defined per IMGT. Clonotypes above 0.1% frequency were classified as highly expanded clones. Repertoire diversity was measured by Shannon entropy, and V-J evenness by the Gini coefficient. A clonotype found in more than one individual was treated as public. The public reads were reprocessed in TCRdb via fastp at Q25 and MiXCR, keeping in-frame beta chains. Merged by CDR3 protein, the rows form single entries marked with the most common genes and DNA. These V and J calls rely on TCRdb rather than the paper's analysis. Counted in this sample were more than 300,000 distinct CDR3 sequences; roughly 25% of them appeared once. 25% to 30% of the sample rests with the top ten.

For this clonotype: Its antigen is unknown. No quality values exist for individual bases; no much larger clone is one base distant.

What the time point label conveys for this sample: persistent/refractory GD, antithyroid drugs over 5 years with positive TRAb. For both TCR sequencing and RNA sequencing, RNA was extracted from PBMCs using TRIzol. The diagnosis of Graves' disease followed American Thyroid Association guidelines. Recruitment of patients was carried out at an endocrinology department in Xi'an, China. Each patient gave about 10 milliliters of peripheral blood, collected in an EDTA anticoagulant tube. PBMCs were isolated by Ficoll Paque Plus density gradient separation without further T cell sorting. An Agilent 2100 Bioanalyzer and agarose gel were used to check RNA quality, and a NanoDrop 2000 was used to measure RNA concentration. The source was peripheral blood mononuclear cells (PBMCs), collected when the disease was refractory, from a patient treated with antithyroid drugs. The clonotype was recovered from a woman in her forties with Graves disease. Donor details come from another sample of the same person, matched by shared clones.

The CDR3 region reads CASSASIYGAKEQYF. The DNA reads TGTGCCAGCAGCGCATCAATTTATGGGGCAAAGGAGCAGTACTTC. The receptor chain draws on TRBV9 and TRBJ2-7; 5 matching bases give a weak D call of TRBD1. The CDR1 and CDR2 encoded by the germline V gene are SGDLS and YYNGEE. Trimming takes 3 bases from V and 7 bases from J, and the germline ends sit 20 bases apart. The CDR3 covers 15 residues, taking in both the cysteine and the phenylalanine. CDR3 DNA is the only sequence kept; it has 45 bases, read in frame from the first base.